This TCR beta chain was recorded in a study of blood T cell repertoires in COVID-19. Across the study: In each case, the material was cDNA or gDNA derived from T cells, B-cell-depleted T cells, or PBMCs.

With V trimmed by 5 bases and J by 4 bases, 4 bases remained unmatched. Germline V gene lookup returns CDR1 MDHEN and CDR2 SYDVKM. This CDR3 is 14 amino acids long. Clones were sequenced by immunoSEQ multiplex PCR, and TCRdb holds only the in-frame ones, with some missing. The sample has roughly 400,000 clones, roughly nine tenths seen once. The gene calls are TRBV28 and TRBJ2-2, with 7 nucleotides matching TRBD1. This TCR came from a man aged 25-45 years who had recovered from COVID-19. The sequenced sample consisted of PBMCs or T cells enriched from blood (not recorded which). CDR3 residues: CASSPGQSTGELFF. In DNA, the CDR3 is TGTGCCAGCAGTCCGGGACAGAGCACCGGGGAGCTGTTTTTT.